A single sample is the source of the 15 T cell receptor beta chains below, sequenced in a study of vaccination effects on CD4 cells after COVID-19. When around 9 days of culture had elapsed, CD4+ T cells were isolated. The data were produced by immunoSEQ multiplex PCR, yet TCRdb's version contains in-frame clones alone and is incomplete. Of tens of thousands of clones listed, approximately 72% are singletons. These TCRs are of unknown antigen specificity. The sample here was CD4+ T cells from PBMCs cultured without peptide, taken before COVID-19 vaccination. The receptors shown here come from a human donor who had a prior SARS-CoV-2 infection.

The chain uses TRBV10-3 and TRBJ2-1; 7 bases fit TRBD2. This CDR3 region has 14 residues. The germline V gene encodes CDR1 ENHRY and CDR2 SYGVKD. Trimming cost V 4 bases and J 0 bases; bases outside gene matches: 0. The CDR3 DNA sequence: TGTGCCATCAGTGGGACTAGCTCCTACAATGAGCAGTTCTTC. Protein product: CAISGTSSYNEQFF.

J is TRBJ2-5 and V is TRBV11-2; possibly TRBD1 for D (5 bases). The CDR3 extends over 14 amino acids. V was shortened by 1 base and J by 5 bases, with 11 bases between the two germline ends. CDR1 SGHAT and CDR2 FQNNGV come from the germline V gene. This CDR3 reads CASSLVRQSETQYF. The CDR3 DNA sequence: TGTGCCAGCAGCTTAGTTCGACAGTCGGAGACCCAGTACTTC.

The V call is TRBV7-2, the J call TRBJ2-2; D uncertain. V dropped 1 base and J dropped 3 bases, with 12 bases sitting between them. This CDR3 region has 16 residues. The germline gives CDR1 SGHTA, CDR2 FQGNSA. Here the CDR3 reads CASSLVGVSDTGELFF. The CDR3 DNA sequence: TGTGCCAGCAGCTTAGTTGGGGTATCGGACACCGGGGAGCTGTTTTTT.

This clone was seen only a few times. The junction differs from germline at one of its ends, possibly a read error. The J gene is TRBJ2-7, the V gene TRBV27, with 7 bases that match TRBD1. The CDR3 loop spans 12 amino acids. Germline V gene lookup returns CDR1 MNHEY and CDR2 SMNVEV (reference sequence). The CDR3 nucleotides are TGTGCTAGCAGTTTGACAGGGTACGAGCAGTACTTC. Residues: CASSLTGYEQYF.

V is TRBV5-1 and J is TRBJ2-7, with D possibly being TRBD2 (6 bases). Trimming took 0 bases from V and 2 from J, leaving 9 bases between them. The CDR3 contains 14 residues. CDR1 is SGHRS, CDR2 YFSETQ, per germline. The CDR3 DNA is TGCGCCAGCAGCTTGGGGAGGGTGACCTACGAGCAGTACTTC. Its protein product is CASSLGRVTYEQYF.

This clone occurred a few times. V usage is TRBV2 and J usage is TRBJ1-1; 9 bases agree with TRBD1. V gave up 1 base and J gave up 0 bases; unmatched junction bases: 3. The germline gives CDR1 SNHLY, CDR2 FYNNEI. CDR3 length: 16 amino acids. This CDR3 reads CASSEGTGVLNTEAFF. In DNA form, the CDR3 reads TGTGCCAGCAGTGAAGGGACAGGGGTTTTGAACACTGAAGCTTTCTTT.

This clone was picked up a small number of times. J is TRBJ2-7 and V is TRBV6-2 or TRBV6-3, with D hard to call. The V end lost 6 bases, the J end lost 4 bases, and 13 bases lay between the germline ends. The germline V gene has CDR1 MNHEY and CDR2 SVGEGT. The CDR3 is 13 amino acids. CDR3 nucleotide sequence: TGTGCCAGCAGCCCCCAAATACAATACGAGCAGTACTTC. Translation: CASSPQIQYEQYF.

The rearrangement uses TRBV5-6 and TRBJ2-1; D is perhaps TRBD1 or TRBD2 (5 bases each). Germline-derived CDR1 and CDR2 are SGHDT and YYEEEE. This CDR3 spans 17 amino acids. Trimming stripped 4 bases from V and 4 bases from J, with 21 bases between. The CDR3 reads CASSVLSKARGYNEQFF. CDR3 coding DNA: TGTGCCAGCAGCGTACTGTCCAAAGCGAGGGGATACAATGAGCAGTTCTTC. Complete variable domain (other parts from reference TRBV5-6 and TRBJ2-1): DAGVTQSPTHLIKTRGQQVTLRCSPKSGHDTVSWYQQALGQGPQFIFQYYEEEERQRGNFPDRFSGHQFPNYSSELNVNALLLGDSALYLCASSVLSKARGYNEQFFGPGTRLTVL.

This chain joins TRBV18 and TRBJ2-2; 11 bases match TRBD1. The CDR3 extends over 15 amino acids. CDR1 and CDR2 from the germline V gene are KGHSH and LQKENI. Germline trimming cut 5 bases from V and 4 bases from J; bases unmatched to any gene: 3. CDR3 loop: CASSSGTGGTGELFF. CDR3 nucleotide sequence: TGTGCCAGCTCATCCGGGACAGGGGGCACCGGGGAGCTGTTTTTT. Full variable domain (remainder filled in from reference TRBV18 and TRBJ2-2): NAGVMQNPRHLVRRRGQEARLRCSPMKGHSHVYWYRQLPEEGLKFMVYLQKENIIDESGMPKERFSAEFPKEGPSILRIQQVVRGDSAAYFCASSSGTGGTGELFFGEGSRLTVL.

This clone was observed a few times. The rearrangement links TRBV4-1 to TRBJ1-2, with 8 bases matching TRBD1. The CDR3 has 15 amino acids. Germline CDR1 reads MGHRA; CDR2 reads YSYEKL. V trimming: 1 base; J trimming: 4 bases; junction bases outside the gene matches: 5. DNA for the CDR3: TGCGCCAGCAGCCAAGCCAGGGGGCAATCCTATGGCTACACCTTC. It yields the protein CASSQARGQSYGYTF.

The chain combines TRBV5-1 with TRBJ1-4, with 10 bases aligning to TRBD1. V dropped 4 bases and J dropped 8; count of bases not matched to a gene: 5. This CDR3 has 14 amino acids. Looked up from germline, CDR1 is SGHRS and CDR2 is YFSETQ. Written as DNA, the CDR3 is TGCGCCAGCAGCATGGGACAGGGGAACGAAAAACTGTTTTTT. The encoded protein is CASSMGQGNEKLFF. Looking up the rest from reference TRBV5-1 and TRBJ1-4 gives the full variable domain: KAGVTQTPRYLIKTRGQQVTLSCSPISGHRSVSWYQQTPGQGLQFLFEYFSETQRNKGNFPGRFSGRQFSNSRSEMNVSTLELGDSALYLCASSMGQGNEKLFFGSGTQLSVL.

The V gene is TRBV7-2, the J gene TRBJ2-7, with D uncertain. Germline loops: CDR1 SGHTA, CDR2 FQGNSA. CDR3 length equals 15 residues. V lost 0 bases to trimming and J lost 4 bases, with 13 bases between them. The CDR3 is CASSLAAVGEYEQYF. The DNA of the CDR3 is TGTGCCAGCAGCTTAGCCGCCGTCGGCGAATACGAGCAGTACTTC.

The chain is built from TRBV3-1 (or the pseudogene TRBV3-2) and TRBJ1-2; D unclear. Germline CDR1 reads LGHDT; CDR2 reads YNNKEL (reference sequence). The length of the CDR3 is 14 residues. Trimming took 4 bases from V and 4 from J, leaving 13 bases between them. Here the CDR3 DNA reads TGTGCCAGCAGCCTCCGCGGAGGGCCCTATGGCTACACCTTC. Protein: CASSLRGGPYGYTF.

V usage is TRBV3-1 (or the pseudogene TRBV3-2) and J usage is TRBJ1-2; D possibly corresponds to TRBD1 (6 bases). CDR3 size: 14 residues. Germline lookup yields CDR1 LGHDT and CDR2 YNNKEL (reference sequence). The V and J ends lost 1 base and 8 bases respectively, with 14 bases between them. The CDR3, as DNA: TGTGCCAGCAGCCAAGTACAGGGTTCAGACGGCTACACCTTC. Amino acids: CASSQVQGSDGYTF.

The chain combines TRBV4-2 with TRBJ2-3, with TRBD2 identical over 9 bases. The germline V gene has CDR1 LGHNA and CDR2 YNFKEQ. V shed 4 bases and J 2 bases; nucleotides not matched to a gene: 4. CDR3 size: 15 residues. CDR3 residues: CASSRTSGPTDTQYF. The CDR3 DNA sequence: TGTGCCAGCAGCCGTACTAGCGGGCCCACAGATACGCAGTATTTT.